The table lists the clone carrying this TCR beta chain with many counts. Antigen unknown. In TCRdb, the RT-PCR reads were re-called with MiXCR into one record per CDR3 protein. The repertoire has just under 250,000 distinct CDR3 sequences, 10% to 15% of them found once; the top ten carry roughly 7.7%. The germline V gene has CDR1 MNHNS and CDR2 SASEGT. Trimming took 6 bases from V and 3 from J; bases not matched to a gene: 9. The CDR3 extends over 15 amino acids. This entry comes from a study of response to subunit inactivated influenza vaccine. Points from the study as a whole: New T cells are recruited in small numbers by each seasonal influenza vaccination, according to the authors' suggestion.

J is TRBJ1-2 and V is TRBV6-1, with TRBD1 matching 8 bases. The sample was non-naive T cells sorted from PBMCs, taken 14 to 15 days before vaccination. This receptor was identified in a man over 45 who received an inactivated influenza vaccine. This CDR3 reads CASSLRTGSYYGYTF. For the CDR3, the DNA is TGTGCCAGCAGCCTACGGACAGGGAGTTACTATGGCTACACCTTC.